This T cell receptor (beta chain) was documented in a study of blood T cell repertoires in COVID-19. Study as a whole: Some COVID-19 samples were acute and others convalescent; all came from the United States, Italy and Spain. From T cells, B-cell-depleted T cells, or PBMCs came the material, which was cDNA or gDNA.

In the original analysis: Amplification from reference gene primers served as the basis for estimated nucleated cell counts. Some clones are missing from TCRdb's copy, which holds only in-frame ones; the method was immunoSEQ multiplex PCR. V and J calls and clone size come straight from that table; D and trimming were deduced from the DNA. The sample has approximately 230,000 clones, almost 90% seen once. The source of this sequence is a man aged 80 or over with acute or convalescent COVID-19. The sequenced material came from peripheral blood.

The CDR3 coding sequence is TGTGCCAGCAGCCCTACAGGGACCGAAGCTTTCTTT. Translation gives CASSPTGTEAFF. The chain joins TRBV5-5 to TRBJ1-1; possibly TRBD1 for D (6 bases). This CDR3 contains 12 residues. V was clipped by 4 bases and J by 8 bases, with 12 bases between them. Germline V gene data show CDR1 as SGHKS and CDR2 as YYEKEE (reference sequence). Based on the CDR3 plus reference TRBV5-5 and TRBJ1-1, the full variable domain is DAGVTQSPTHLIKTRGQQVTLRCSPISGHKSVSWYQQVLGQGPQFIFQYYEKEERGRGNFPDRFSARQFPNYSSELNVNALLLGDSALYLCASSPTGTEAFFGQGTRLTVV.